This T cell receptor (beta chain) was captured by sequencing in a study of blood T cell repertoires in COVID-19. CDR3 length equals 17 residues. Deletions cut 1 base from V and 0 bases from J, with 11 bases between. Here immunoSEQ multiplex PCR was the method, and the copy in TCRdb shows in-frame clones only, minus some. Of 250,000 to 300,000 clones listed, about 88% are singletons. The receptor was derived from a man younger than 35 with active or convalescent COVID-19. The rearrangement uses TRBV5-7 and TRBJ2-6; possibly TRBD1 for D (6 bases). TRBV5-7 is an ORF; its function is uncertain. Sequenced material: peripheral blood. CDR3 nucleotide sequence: TGTGCCAGCAGCTTGCAGGGGCGCCCCTCTGGGGCCAACGTCCTGACTTTC. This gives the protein CASSLQGRPSGANVLTF.